This TCR beta chain originates from a study of blood T cell repertoires in COVID-19. Across the study: COVID-19 samples from acute and convalescent phases originated in the United States, Italy and Spain. PBMCs, B-cell-depleted T cells, or T cells were the source of the cDNA or gDNA that made up the material.

The CDR3 length is 18 residues. Trimming cost V 2 bases and J 7 bases; bases outside gene matches: 15. CDR1 and CDR2 from the germline V gene are SGHVT and SQSDAQ. In the authors' workflow: Amplification of reference gene primers provided the estimated nucleated cell counts. The table came from immunoSEQ multiplex PCR; TCRdb's copy has only in-frame clones and leaves some out. The DNA was the basis for D and trimming; V, J and clone size are from that table. The data show around 300,000 clones, with around 85% seen just once and around 4.2% held by the top ten. Specimen: peripheral blood. The TCR was taken from a woman in her fifties or sixties with active or convalescent COVID-19. The chain uses TRBV7-4 and TRBJ1-4; 8 nucleotides match TRBD1. CDR3 nucleotide sequence: TGTGCCAGCAGCTTAACTCGCAGGGGGCTTGTGAGATGTGAAAAACTGTTTTTT. It specifies CASSLTRRGLVRCEKLFF.